The clone carrying this TCR beta chain has ten or more counts. The CDR3 extends over 13 amino acids. V lost 10 bases to trimming and J lost 6 bases, with 19 bases between them. CDR1 is ENHRY and CDR2 is SYGVKD in the germline V gene. This sample is part of a study of T-cell reconstitution after alpha-beta-depleted transplantation in children. Unique molecular identifiers were used in preparing the TCRbeta library. Each CDR3 protein gets one entry after TCRdb re-called the PCR reads with MiXCR. The table lists under 350,000 distinct CDR3 sequences, nearly 10% of them singletons, with about 9.4% in the top ten.

This rearrangement joins TRBV10-3 to TRBJ2-7; weak D call: TRBD2 (6 bases). Specimen: PBMCs from the stem cell graft donor, collected from the stem cell graft. The receptor was isolated from a human donor who donated a stem cell graft to a child with SCID. The CDR3 nucleotides read TGTGCCACCCACCGGGACTCCCGGTCCGAGCAGTACTTC. Its translation: CATHRDSRSEQYF.